A single sample is the source of the 9 T cell receptor beta chains below, sequenced in a study of control samples from healthy donors and cancer patients. Only in-frame clones appear in the TCRdb table, and some are missing; sequencing was by immunoSEQ multiplex PCR. The sample holds tens of thousands of clones, 79% seen once. Sample: PBMCs. The source is a man in his 60s with head and neck cancer.

CDR3: CASSFWDMNTEAFF. The DNA for the CDR3 is TGCGCCAGCAGCTTCTGGGACATGAACACTGAAGCTTTCTTT. The rearrangement joins TRBV5-1 to TRBJ1-1; maybe TRBD1 (6 bases). From germline, CDR1 is SGHRS and CDR2 YFSETQ. V lost 2 bases, J lost 0 bases, and 8 bases lay in between. The CDR3 extends over 14 amino acids.

This clone was counted between two and nine times. The chain recombines TRBV27 with TRBJ1-4; no clear D gene. The V end lost 6 bases, the J end lost 5 bases, and 4 bases lay between the germline ends. Germline CDR1 is MNHEY and CDR2 is SMNVEV (reference sequence). This CDR3 comprises 11 residues. The CDR3 loop reads CASRSNEKLFF. The CDR3 region has the DNA TGTGCCAGCAGGTCGAATGAAAAACTGTTTTTT.

As to this clone: A read error may produce the germline difference seen at one junction end. This chain links TRBV7-2 with TRBJ1-2, with D unclear. The CDR3 has 15 amino acids. The germline V gene has CDR1 SGHTA and CDR2 FQGNSA. CDR3 in DNA: TGTGCCAGCACCTTAACACGAAGCATGTTGGGAGGCTACACCTTC. It codes for CASTLTRSMLGGYTF.

This clone was counted only a few times. CDR3 nucleotide sequence: TGTGCCACCAGCAGGGACAGGGGCTACGAGCAGTACTTC. This gives the protein CATSRDRGYEQYF. V and J are TRBV15 and TRBJ2-7, with 9 bases matching TRBD1. The CDR3 covers 13 residues. V lost 3 bases to trimming and J lost 3 bases; unmatched junction nucleotides: 0. Germline V CDR1 and CDR2: LNHNV, YYDKDF (reference sequence).

The chain is built from TRBV4-1 and TRBJ1-4; 8 bases are shared with TRBD1. CDR1 MGHRA and CDR2 YSYEKL come from the germline V gene. The CDR3 length is 17 residues. The trim removed 2 bases at V and 8 bases at J, leaving 13 bases unmatched. CDR3 in DNA: TGCGCCAGCAGCCAAACCCTACAGGGGGAGGTTGGAGAAAAACTGTTTTTT. Its translation: CASSQTLQGEVGEKLFF.

V and J are TRBV27 and TRBJ2-7; 9 nucleotides agree with TRBD1. V dropped 4 bases and J dropped 2; count of bases not matched to a gene: 12. CDR3 size: 17 residues. CDR1 is MNHEY and CDR2 is SMNVEV in the germline V gene (reference sequence). CDR3 in DNA: TGTGCCAGCAGTTCTTTTACCGGGACAGGGAATCCCTACGAGCAGTACTTC. This gives the protein CASSSFTGTGNPYEQYF.

This clone was detected once. The V call is TRBV19, the J call TRBJ2-2; D perhaps matches TRBD2 (6 bases). The germline CDR1 and CDR2 sequences are LNHDA and SQIVND (reference sequence). This CDR3 has 13 amino acids. Trimming took 0 bases from V and 13 from J, leaving 12 bases between them. CDR3 nucleotides: TGTGCCAGTAGTATAGATCATCGGAGGGGGCTGTTTTTT. Translating gives CASSIDHRRGLFF.

V usage is TRBV5-4 and J usage is TRBJ2-7, with 12 bases lining up with TRBD1. CDR3 length: 17 amino acids. Per germline, CDR1 SGHNT and CDR2 YYREEE (reference sequence). V was clipped by 0 bases and J by 9 bases; unmatched bases: 13. The CDR3 here is CASSLAISGTGGEGQYF. Written as DNA, the CDR3 is TGTGCCAGCAGCTTGGCCATTTCCGGGACAGGGGGCGAAGGGCAGTACTTC.

The chain couples TRBV28 to TRBJ1-2; D may be TRBD1 (6 bases). The germline gives CDR1 MDHEN, CDR2 SYDVKM. V gave up 6 bases and J gave up 2 bases, with 19 bases separating them. This CDR3 is built from 16 residues. CDR3 residues: CASRQGGERANYGYTF. Written as DNA, the CDR3 is TGTGCCAGCAGGCAAGGGGGGGAAAGGGCCAACTATGGCTACACCTTC.